This T cell receptor (beta chain) derives from a study of blood T cell repertoires in COVID-19. Study at large: Samples of COVID-19 (acute and convalescent) were obtained from the United States, Italy and Spain. PBMCs, B-cell-depleted T cells, or T cells were the source of the cDNA or gDNA that made up the material.

Per the original methods: The authors estimated nucleated cell counts from reference gene primer amplification. Only in-frame clones appear in the TCRdb table, and some are missing; sequencing was by immunoSEQ multiplex PCR. From that table come the V and J calls and clone size; the DNA was used to work out D and trimming. The sample has approximately 250,000 clones, roughly 86% seen once. This CDR3 contains 14 residues. Germline assignment: CDR1 SQVTM and CDR2 ANQGSEA. Trimming took 6 bases from V and 5 from J; bases not matched to a gene: 8. The chain couples TRBV29-1 to TRBJ2-1; the match to TRBD1 covers 9 bases. The sequencing input was peripheral blood. The TCR sequence derives from a man aged 50 to 59 with acute or convalescent COVID-19. CDR3 sequence: CSVAAGQGNNEQFF. CDR3 sequence (DNA): TGCAGCGTAGCGGCGGGACAGGGAAACAATGAGCAGTTCTTC.